This passage covers 17 T cell receptor beta chains from one sample sequenced in a study of OX40 agonist ivuxolimab in advanced cancers. Sequenced by immunoSEQ multiplex PCR; TCRdb stores in-frame clones only, minus some. This sample has more than 50,000 clones, with around 93% found just once. The source material was CD4+ or CD8+ T cells sorted from blood, sampled in a trial of the OX40 agonist ivuxolimab. These receptors were taken from an adult with an advanced solid tumor such as melanoma, head and neck, liver or kidney cancer.

In this sample, this clone turned up a few times. The chain carries TRBV4-3 and TRBJ2-1, with no clear D. Germline loops: CDR1 LGHNA, CDR2 YSLEER. The CDR3 runs 16 residues. V lost 1 base to trimming and J lost 0 bases, with 10 bases between them. This CDR3 reads CASSQGSRSSYNEQFF. The CDR3 DNA follows: TGCGCCAGCAGCCAAGGCTCAAGAAGCTCCTACAATGAGCAGTTCTTC.

J is TRBJ2-7 and V is TRBV9; TRBD2 agrees at 8 bases. Germline loops: CDR1 SGDLS, CDR2 YYNGEE. The trim removed 6 bases at V and 4 bases at J, leaving 9 bases unmatched. The CDR3 is 14 amino acids. CDR3 sequence reads: CASTERETRYEQYF. CDR3 DNA sequence: TGTGCCAGCACCGAGCGGGAGACTAGGTACGAGCAGTACTTC.

This chain links TRBV13 with TRBJ2-3, with a weak D call TRBD1 (5 bases). Germline CDR1 is PRHDT and CDR2 is FYEKMQ (reference sequence). The CDR3 covers 14 residues. V was cut by 0 bases and J by 6 bases, with 10 bases left in between. The CDR3 region is CASSLGARGDTQYF. The CDR3 nucleotides are TGTGCCAGCAGCTTAGGTGCTAGGGGCGATACGCAGTATTTT.

The chain carries TRBV5-1 and TRBJ2-7; 7 positions agree with TRBD2. With V trimmed by 0 bases and J by 4 bases, 7 bases remained unmatched. CDR1 SGHRS and CDR2 YFSETQ come from the germline V gene. The CDR3 is 15 residues long. This CDR3 is CASSLAPREKYEQYF. The CDR3 coding sequence is TGCGCCAGCAGCTTGGCCCCGCGGGAGAAATACGAGCAGTACTTC.

The J gene is TRBJ2-7, the V gene TRBV11-2; D is perhaps TRBD2 (7 bases). Deletions cut 8 bases from V and 1 base from J, with 12 bases between. The germline V gene has CDR1 SGHAT and CDR2 FQNNGV. The CDR3 sequence is 13 residues long. CDR3 protein: CASRGRESYEQYF. CDR3 sequence (DNA): TGTGCCAGCCGGGGGCGGGAGTCCTACGAGCAGTACTTC.

V is TRBV7-2 and J is TRBJ2-7; 13 bases align to TRBD2. The CDR3 is made up of 19 amino acids. V gave up 4 bases and J gave up 3 bases; unmatched junction bases: 15. CDR1 is SGHTA, CDR2 FQGNSA, per germline. In DNA, the CDR3 is TGTGCCAGCAGCTCCACAGCCCCGGGGACTAGCGGGACTCGCTACGAGCAGTACTTC. Translating it yields CASSSTAPGTSGTRYEQYF.

The chain has TRBV2 and TRBJ2-3; 10 bases map to TRBD2. This CDR3 comprises 15 residues. V lost 5 bases and J lost 3; bases outside the gene matches: 5. Germline lookup yields CDR1 SNHLY and CDR2 FYNNEI. CDR3 protein: CASSSGRALTDTQYF. The CDR3 nucleotides are TGTGCCAGCAGTAGCGGGAGGGCCCTGACAGATACGCAGTATTTT.

This CDR3 reads CASSVKGYEQYF. DNA for the CDR3: TGTGCCAGCAGCGTAAAAGGGTACGAGCAGTACTTC. This rearrangement joins TRBV9 to TRBJ2-7; no reliable D call. Germline V gene sequence: CDR1 SGDLS, CDR2 YYNGEE. The CDR3 has 12 amino acids. V lost 1 base, J lost 4 bases, and 6 bases lay in between.

This chain links TRBV4-1 with TRBJ1-1; D not resolved. Germline V gene lookup returns CDR1 MGHRA and CDR2 YSYEKL. This CDR3 region has 14 residues. Trimming removed 4 bases at V and 1 base at J, with 10 bases between. CDR3 loop: CASSLAGQNTEAFF. As DNA, the CDR3 is TGCGCCAGCAGCCTGGCAGGTCAGAACACTGAAGCTTTCTTT.

V and J are TRBV4-3 and TRBJ2-3; 8 nucleotides align to TRBD2. The CDR3 has 16 amino acids. Germline V gene sequence: CDR1 LGHNA, CDR2 YSLEER. The V segment lost 3 bases and the J segment 6 bases; nucleotides outside the gene matches: 11. CDR3 DNA sequence: TGCGCCAGCAGCCAGACAGCGGGGGTCGGGTGGGATACGCAGTATTTT. Translation: CASSQTAGVGWDTQYF.

The CDR3 loop is CASSIEAGQGLNTEAFF. CDR3 nucleotides: TGTGCCAGTAGTATAGAAGCCGGACAGGGATTGAACACTGAAGCTTTCTTT. The chain employs TRBV19 and TRBJ1-1; 8 nucleotides align to TRBD1. Losses at the gene ends were 0 bases for V and 0 bases for J; bases not matched to a gene: 6. Looked up from germline, CDR1 is LNHDA and CDR2 is SQIVND (reference sequence). The CDR3 is made up of 17 amino acids.

This chain links TRBV28 with TRBJ2-7; 8 bases are shared with TRBD1. The junction had 7 bases not matched to a gene; V was cut back by 6 bases and J by 6 bases. This CDR3 contains 13 residues. Germline CDR1 is MDHEN and CDR2 is SYDVKM. CDR3 sequence: CASRPDRGPEQYF. The CDR3 DNA reads as TGTGCCAGCAGACCCGACAGGGGTCCCGAGCAGTACTTC.

The genes are TRBV2 and TRBJ2-7; D unclear. Germline V gives CDR1 SNHLY, CDR2 FYNNEI. The CDR3 covers 13 residues. The V and J ends lost 6 bases and 3 bases respectively, with 12 bases between them. The CDR3 coding sequence is TGTGCCAGCAGGGGATCTCAGAGCTACGAGCAGTACTTC. Amino acid sequence: CASRGSQSYEQYF.

This clone was recorded only once. The V and J genes are TRBV5-1 and TRBJ2-5, with D possibly TRBD2 on 6 matching bases. The CDR3 is 17 residues long. Germline V lookup: CDR1 SGHRS, CDR2 YFSETQ. The V end was cut by 0 bases, the J end by 3 bases, with 18 bases between. CDR3 residues: CASSLGNPGLWEETQYF. Written as DNA, the CDR3 is TGCGCCAGCAGCTTGGGCAACCCGGGACTCTGGGAAGAGACCCAGTACTTC.

The chain couples TRBV2 to TRBJ2-5; D is ambiguous. The V end lost 6 bases, the J end lost 3 bases, and 8 bases lay between the germline ends. Germline CDR1 reads SNHLY; CDR2 reads FYNNEI. The CDR3 has 12 residues. DNA for the CDR3: TGTGCCAGCAGATGGTTTAAAGAGACCCAGTACTTC. Translated, it gives CASRWFKETQYF. Full variable domain (remainder filled in from reference TRBV2 and TRBJ2-5): EPEVTQTPSHQVTQMGQEVILRCVPISNHLYFYWYRQILGQKVEFLVSFYNNEISEKSEIFDDQFSVERPDGSNFTLKIRSTKLEDSAMYFCASRWFKETQYFGPGTRLLVL.

This sequence joins TRBV9 and TRBJ2-1; TRBD2 matches at 7 bases. CDR3 size: 12 residues. Unmatched junction bases numbered 3, after V lost 3 bases and J lost 9 bases. Germline V lookup: CDR1 SGDLS, CDR2 YYNGEE. In DNA, the CDR3 is TGTGCCAGCAGCGATAAGCGGGGTGAGCAGTTCTTC. This sequence encodes CASSDKRGEQFF.

Points on this clone: An end of the junction does not agree with germline; a read error may underlie this. This chain links TRBV2 with TRBJ2-3, with TRBD2 matching over 7 bases. The CDR3 extends over 10 amino acids. CDR1 is SNHLY and CDR2 is FYNNEI in the germline V gene. The CDR3 DNA follows: TGTGCCAGGTCTCTGAGGCGGGAGAATTTT. This codes for CARSLRRENF.